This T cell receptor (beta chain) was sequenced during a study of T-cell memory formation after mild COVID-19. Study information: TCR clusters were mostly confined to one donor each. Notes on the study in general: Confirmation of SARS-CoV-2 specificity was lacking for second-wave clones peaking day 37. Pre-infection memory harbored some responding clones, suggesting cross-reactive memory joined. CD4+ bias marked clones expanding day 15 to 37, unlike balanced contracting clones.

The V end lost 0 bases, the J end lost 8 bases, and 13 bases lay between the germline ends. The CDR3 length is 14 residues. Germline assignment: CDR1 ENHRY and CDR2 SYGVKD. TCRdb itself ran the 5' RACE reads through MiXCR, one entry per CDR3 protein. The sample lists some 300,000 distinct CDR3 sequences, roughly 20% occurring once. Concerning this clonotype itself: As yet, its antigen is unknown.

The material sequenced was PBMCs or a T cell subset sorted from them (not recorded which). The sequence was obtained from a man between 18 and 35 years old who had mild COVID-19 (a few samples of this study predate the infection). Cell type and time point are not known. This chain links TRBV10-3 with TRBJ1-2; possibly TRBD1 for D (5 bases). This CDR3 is CAISESKTAEGYTF. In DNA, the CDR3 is TGTGCCATCAGTGAGTCGAAGACAGCGGAGGGCTACACCTTC.